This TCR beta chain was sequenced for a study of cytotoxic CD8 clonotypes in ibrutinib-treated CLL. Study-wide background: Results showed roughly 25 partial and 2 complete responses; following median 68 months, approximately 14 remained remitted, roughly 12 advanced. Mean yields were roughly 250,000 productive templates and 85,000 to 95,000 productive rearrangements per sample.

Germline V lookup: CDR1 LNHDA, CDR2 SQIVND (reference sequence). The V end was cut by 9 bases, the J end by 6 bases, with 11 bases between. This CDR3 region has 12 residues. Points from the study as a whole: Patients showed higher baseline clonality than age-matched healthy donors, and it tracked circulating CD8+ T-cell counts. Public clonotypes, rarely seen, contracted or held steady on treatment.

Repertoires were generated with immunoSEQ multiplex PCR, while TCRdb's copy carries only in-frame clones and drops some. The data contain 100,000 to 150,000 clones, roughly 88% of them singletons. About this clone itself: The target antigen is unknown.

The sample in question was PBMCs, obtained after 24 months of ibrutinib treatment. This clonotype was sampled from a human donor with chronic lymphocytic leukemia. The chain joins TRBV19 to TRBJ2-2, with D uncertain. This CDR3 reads CASGSSPGELFF. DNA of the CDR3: TGTGCCAGCGGTTCTAGTCCCGGGGAGCTGTTTTTT.